This TCR beta chain was profiled in a study of post-analysis software for immune sequencing data (dated by TCRdb to about 2015). A note on the overall study: Recorded disease courses included relapsing-remitting, secondary progressive and progressive-relapsing multiple sclerosis, with some patients lacking subtype annotation. The patient repertoires were compared against about 10 previously published healthy control repertoires obtained from donors aged roughly 6 to 28 years. A subset of samples was prepared in parallel using single-end sample barcoding, then pooled and co-amplified after Illumina adapter ligation.

Remarks on this clonotype: Its antigen is currently not known. No much larger clone exists at a distance of one base, and base qualities are not known.

Library generation was performed with PCR. The sequencer was an Illumina HiSeq 2500. Unique molecular identifiers were incorporated into TCR beta cDNA libraries to reduce PCR and sequencing biases. Per 1 to 10 million input T cells, roughly 500,000 cDNA molecules were obtained, such that each molecule approximated one T cell. Patient libraries were prepared and sequenced with the same protocol used for the earlier healthy control dataset. Samples belonging to the same batch were prepared together, multiplexed and sequenced on a shared HiSeq lane. The source study handled its data this way. Raw barcoded reads were processed with MIGEC, and single-read molecular identifier groups were discarded before consensus assembly and CDR3 extraction. Clonotype tables were post-analysed with VDJtools, and diversity was normalized by down-sampling all datasets to the smallest sample size. In repertoire overlap clustering, CDR3 amino acid sequences, but not nucleotide sequences, were matched to correct batch-related cross-sample contamination. In TCRdb, the public reads were trimmed at Q25 with fastp and aligned with MiXCR, with productive beta chains retained. Every entry covers one CDR3 protein and lists the most common genes and DNA from its rows. TCRdb, not the original authors, processed these V and J calls. Here the sample has some 800,000 distinct CDR3 sequences; about 45% occur a single time. The ten largest clones capture around 4.7% of the sample.

The CDR3 covers 13 residues, taking in both the cysteine and the phenylalanine. This entry keeps only the CDR3 DNA: 39 bases, framed from base 1. V loses 6 bases at its end and J loses 6 bases; junction bases beyond the gene matches: 5. CDR1 PRHDT and CDR2 FYEKMQ are derived from the germline V gene (reference sequence). To demonstrate the VDJtools post-analysis software, TCR beta repertoires were profiled from the peripheral blood of roughly 14 young patients with multiple sclerosis. Multiple sclerosis patients were children and adolescents aged 6 to 15 years. Overall study results and their limits: The control group was slightly older than the multiple sclerosis patient group. Multiple sclerosis patients had significantly lower normalized Chao1 diversity than controls, a result that suggests substantial peripheral T-cell clonal expansion. When samples were clustered directly using the F measure, samples prepared in the same batch co-clustered strongly, which prompted a batch-effect correction. Patients showed significantly higher frequencies than controls for a few TRBV segments, among them TRBV5-6, TRBV5-1 and TRBV20-1.

Sequencing used blood. Recombination connected TRBV13 to TRBJ2-1; 7 bases in between match TRBD1. The receptor comes from a girl aged 10 to 17 with multiple sclerosis. The CDR3 region has the sequence CASRQPGGNEQFF. In nucleotide form, the sequence is TGTGCCAGCAGACAACCAGGGGGCAATGAGCAGTTCTTC.